This T cell receptor beta chain came from a study of metastatic and nonmetastatic thyroid tumors. Trimming removed 4 bases from V and 2 bases from J; junction bases left unmatched: 8. The CDR3 has 15 residues. Germline CDR1 SGHRS, CDR2 YFSETQ. The entire patient cohort was treatment-naive prior to thyroid surgery. Broader study findings: For both blood and tumor, malignant thyroid tumors reportedly showed significantly higher TCR beta diversity than benign nodules did.

With MiXCR, TCRdb reprocessed the PCR reads. This repertoire shows around 23,000 clones, about 15% found once; its top ten account for more than 14%. Points on this clone: Its antigen is undetermined.

Sample: tumor tissue. The chain combines TRBV5-1 with TRBJ1-1, with 7 bases lining up with TRBD1. The receptor's source is a female donor with papillary thyroid cancer or a benign thyroid nodule (not recorded which). Some clones in this sample may be carry-over from other donors' samples. CDR3 protein: CASSARQGSNTEAFF. In DNA, the CDR3 is TGCGCCAGCAGCGCCAGACAGGGCTCCAACACTGAAGCTTTCTTT.